The present entry profiles one T cell receptor (beta chain) with its context. Its antigen is not known. This sample stems from a study of long-term antiretroviral therapy in people with HIV. The CDR3 has 14 residues. CDR1 is SNHLY, CDR2 FYNNEI, per germline. After removal of 4 bases from V and 10 bases from J, the junction contained 5 bases not matched to a gene. Study observations and caveats: Versus controls, repertoires in people with HIV had narrower CDR3 length ranges.

Everyone in the study who had HIV was treated in the United States. Survey level was the resolution at which the v3.0 immunoSEQ assay ran. Here immunoSEQ multiplex PCR was the method, and the copy in TCRdb shows in-frame clones only, minus some. The sample contains tens of thousands of clones, approximately 96% of which appear only once. The input for sequencing was unsorted PBMCs, taken 6.6 years after starting antiretroviral therapy. The chain couples TRBV2 to TRBJ1-6, with TRBD1 identical over 9 bases. This TCR was recovered from a young man with HIV. The CDR3 spells CASSGTGVYSPLHF. In DNA, the CDR3 is TGTGCCAGCAGTGGGACAGGGGTATACTCACCCCTCCACTTT.